The next 26 T cell receptor beta chains were all read from a single sample in a study of blood T cell repertoires in COVID-19 (dated by TCRdb to 2020 to 2022). The protocol used for the library was the immunoSEQ multiplex PCR assay. Held by TCRdb, this immuneACCESS table contains in-frame sequences only and omits some clones. Under half of the omission traces to an unresolved V gene where checked; the cause of the rest is unknown. Recorded for this sample are approximately 98,000 clones; approximately 84% of them occurred a single time. The top ten hold around 10% of the sample. Source material: peripheral blood. Receptors were obtained from a woman aged 80 or older with acute or convalescent COVID-19.

This clone showed up just once. The V call is TRBV6-5, the J call TRBJ1-4; maybe TRBD1 (5 bases). V gave up 7 bases and J gave up 7 bases, with 16 bases separating them. This CDR3 contains 14 residues. Germline CDR1 MNHEY, CDR2 SVGAGI. Here the CDR3 DNA reads TGTGCCAGCAACCCAGGGAGGGGAAGTGAAAAACTGTTTTTT. It yields the protein CASNPGRGSEKLFF.

The gene calls are TRBV3-1 (or the pseudogene TRBV3-2) and TRBJ2-5; D is perhaps TRBD2 (5 bases). Trimming pared 1 base from V and 3 bases from J, leaving 9 bases between. This CDR3 contains 14 residues. Germline values: CDR1 LGHDT, CDR2 YNNKEL (reference sequence). CDR3 in amino acids: CASSQGLGKETQYF. For the CDR3, the DNA is TGTGCCAGCAGCCAAGGTCTCGGGAAAGAGACCCAGTACTTC.

CDR3 amino acids: CAGTSGGNEQFF. The CDR3 DNA is TGTGCCGGGACTAGCGGCGGCAATGAGCAGTTCTTC. The chain carries TRBV30 and TRBJ2-1; 11 bases line up with TRBD2. Germline V gene data show CDR1 as GTSNPN and CDR2 as SVGIG (reference sequence). The CDR3 has 12 amino acids. V lost 8 bases and J lost 6; bases outside the gene matches: 3.

The V and J genes are TRBV5-1 and TRBJ2-7; 7 bases fit TRBD1. The germline V gene has CDR1 SGHRS and CDR2 YFSETQ. After removal of 4 bases from V and 3 bases from J, the junction contained 7 bases not matched to a gene. CDR3 length: 14 residues. The CDR3 coding sequence is TGCGCCAGCAGCGGGGGACAGCCGAGCTACGAGCAGTACTTC. This codes for CASSGGQPSYEQYF.

The table lists this clone with a count of one. The J gene is TRBJ1-2, the V gene TRBV2, with a tentative D call TRBD1 (6 bases). The CDR3 sequence is 16 residues long. The germline V gene has CDR1 SNHLY and CDR2 FYNNEI. Trimming pared 3 bases from V and 4 bases from J, leaving 18 bases between. The CDR3 nucleotides read TGTGCCAGCAGTGACACGGGACGAGGGGGGGGCTATGGCTACACCTTC. This sequence encodes CASSDTGRGGGYGYTF.

V gene TRBV18 combines with J gene TRBJ2-3; D ambiguous. Trimming took 3 bases from V and 4 from J, leaving 5 bases between them. CDR1 and CDR2 from the germline V gene are KGHSH and LQKENI. The CDR3 contains 12 residues. CDR3 protein: CASSPSADTQYF. DNA for the CDR3: TGTGCCAGCTCACCCTCCGCAGATACGCAGTATTTT.

This clone was detected only once. This chain uses TRBV21-1 with TRBJ2-1; the DNA was not used to check the table's D call, TRBD2. TRBV21-1 is assigned pseudogene status. This CDR3 spans 19 amino acids. Here the CDR3 reads CASSKARDYPISDYNEQFF. CDR3 nucleotide sequence: TGTGCCAGCAGCAAAGCGCGGGACTACCCTATTTCCGATTACAATGAGCAGTTCTTC.

This rearrangement joins TRBV6-5 to TRBJ1-2; a possible D gene is TRBD1 (5 bases). V lost 5 bases and J 4 bases, leaving 17 bases between the germline ends. The CDR3 consists of 15 residues. Germline V gene lookup returns CDR1 MNHEY and CDR2 SVGAGI. CDR3 nucleotide sequence: TGTGCCAGCAGTCGTTTTAGCGGGGGATCCTATGGCTACACCTTC. Translating it yields CASSRFSGGSYGYTF.

A few counts support this clone. The V gene is TRBV6-5, the J gene TRBJ1-2; D gene uncertain. Trimming removed 0 bases at V and 4 bases at J, with 15 bases between. The CDR3 spans 16 residues. Germline assignment: CDR1 MNHEY and CDR2 SVGAGI. CDR3 nucleotide sequence: TGTGCCAGCAGTTACTCGGGCTCCTTAGAGGGCTATGGCTACACCTTC. This codes for CASSYSGSLEGYGYTF.

This chain joins TRBV19 and TRBJ2-2; 7 bases match TRBD2. The J segment lost 6 bases and the V segment lost 4 bases, leaving 11 bases of the junction unmatched. Germline lookup yields CDR1 LNHDA and CDR2 SQIVND (reference sequence). This CDR3 has 16 amino acids. The CDR3 spells CASSKELGGAAGELFF. The CDR3 DNA reads as TGTGCCAGTAGTAAGGAGTTGGGAGGGGCAGCCGGGGAGCTGTTTTTT.

The chain joins TRBV2 to TRBJ2-3; D is unclear. The length of the CDR3 is 14 residues. Trimming left V 0 bases short and J 8 bases short, with 12 bases between. From germline, CDR1 is SNHLY and CDR2 FYNNEI. This CDR3 reads CASSEARGSSTQYF. Here the CDR3 DNA reads TGTGCCAGCAGTGAAGCGAGAGGCTCAAGTACGCAGTATTTT.

The chain uses TRBV12-3 or TRBV12-4 and TRBJ1-6, with TRBD1 matching 7 bases. The junction had 4 bases not matched to a gene; V was cut back by 6 bases and J by 8 bases. The CDR3 has 13 residues. The CDR3 is CASSRDSYSPLHF. CDR3 nucleotide sequence: TGTGCCAGCAGCCGGGACAGCTATTCACCCCTCCACTTT.

J is TRBJ1-5 and V is TRBV19, with 8 nucleotides matching TRBD1. This CDR3 is 15 amino acids long. Trimming took 3 bases from V and 4 from J; bases not matched to a gene: 5. In germline, CDR1 is LNHDA, CDR2 SQIVND (reference sequence). The CDR3 DNA reads as TGTGCCAGTAGTATTCGGACAGGGAGGAATCAGCCCCAGCATTTT. Translation gives CASSIRTGRNQPQHF.

The CDR3 DNA sequence: TGCAGCGTTTCAACCGGGACAGGGGTGAATCAGCCCCAGCATTTT. Residues: CSVSTGTGVNQPQHF. The chain combines TRBV29-1 with TRBJ1-5; 10 bases line up with TRBD1. The CDR3 has 15 amino acids. V shed 5 bases and J 4 bases; nucleotides not matched to a gene: 8. Germline V gives CDR1 SQVTM, CDR2 ANQGSEA.

This rearrangement joins TRBV7-2 to TRBJ2-5; 7 bases fit TRBD1. The V and J ends lost 5 bases and 5 bases, in that order; junction bases with no gene match: 11. Germline assignment: CDR1 SGHTA and CDR2 FQGNSA. The CDR3 consists of 15 residues. This CDR3 reads CASSARDRGSETQYF. For the CDR3, the DNA is TGTGCCAGCAGCGCCCGGGACAGAGGATCGGAGACCCAGTACTTC.

The chain is built from TRBV7-3 and TRBJ2-2; D call uncertain. Germline CDR1 reads SGHTA; CDR2 reads FQGTGA. There are 15 residues in the CDR3. Trimming took 0 bases from V and 1 from J, leaving 6 bases between them. This chain's CDR3 is CASSLTPGNTGELFF. The DNA of the CDR3 is TGTGCCAGCAGCTTAACGCCGGGGAACACCGGGGAGCTGTTTTTT. The full variable domain, completed using reference TRBV7-3 and TRBJ2-2, is GAGVSQTPSNKVTEKGKYVELRCDPISGHTALYWYRQSLGQGPEFLIYFQGTGAADDSGLPNDRFFAVRPEGSVSTLKIQRTERGDSAVYLCASSLTPGNTGELFFGEGSRLTVL.

This chain links TRBV7-2 with TRBJ2-5; 9 bases are a match to TRBD1. The germline V gene has CDR1 SGHTA and CDR2 FQGNSA. This CDR3 has 17 residues. V dropped 5 bases and J dropped 4; count of bases not matched to a gene: 14. The CDR3 spells CASSPGTGYTFGETQYF. The CDR3 DNA reads TGTGCCAGCAGCCCCGGGACAGGGTACACCTTTGGAGAGACCCAGTACTTC.

The chain combines TRBV29-1 with TRBJ1-5; a weak D match, TRBD1 (5 bases). The V end was cut by 4 bases, the J end by 6 bases, with 10 bases between. The length of the CDR3 is 12 residues. Germline V gives CDR1 SQVTM, CDR2 ANQGSEA. The DNA of the CDR3 is TGCAGCGTTGGGGAGGGGCTTCAGCCCCAGCATTTT. As protein: CSVGEGLQPQHF.

The chain carries TRBV6-5 and TRBJ2-3; TRBD2 agrees at 7 bases. The J segment lost 2 bases and the V segment lost 6 bases, leaving 2 bases of the junction unmatched. The CDR3 sequence is 13 residues long. The germline gives CDR1 MNHEY, CDR2 SVGAGI. This CDR3 is CASRRDYTDTQYF. The DNA of the CDR3 is TGTGCCAGCAGACGGGACTACACAGATACGCAGTATTTT.

This chain links TRBV21-1 with TRBJ2-7; the D call TRBD1 from the table was never checked on the DNA. TRBV21-1 counts as a pseudogene. The CDR3 spans 17 residues. The CDR3 sequence: CASSNGASGQGYYEQYV. The CDR3 DNA sequence: TGTGCCAGCAGCAATGGAGCTTCGGGACAGGGATACTACGAGCAGTACGTC.

The J gene is TRBJ1-2, the V gene TRBV10-3; maybe TRBD1 (5 bases). V was trimmed by 0 bases and J by 0 bases, leaving 11 bases between them. The CDR3 runs to 16 residues. The germline V gene encodes CDR1 ENHRY and CDR2 SYGVKD. CDR3 sequence: CAISESRGSTNYGYTF. CDR3 nucleotide sequence: TGTGCCATCAGTGAGTCTAGGGGTAGTACTAACTATGGCTACACCTTC.

This rearrangement joins TRBV15 to TRBJ1-2; D may be TRBD1 (5 bases). The ends were cut back, 3 bases at V and 8 bases at J, with 13 bases in the middle. CDR1 and CDR2 from the germline V gene are LNHNV and YYDKDF (reference sequence). There are 13 residues in the CDR3. This CDR3 is CATSSGGGRGYTF. DNA of the CDR3: TGTGCCACCAGCAGTGGGGGAGGGAGGGGCTACACCTTC.

The chain links TRBV6-1 to TRBJ1-2; 7 positions agree with TRBD1. The length of the CDR3 is 14 residues. In germline, CDR1 is MNHNS, CDR2 SASEGT. The V gene end was trimmed by 6 bases and the J gene end by 3 bases; junction bases not matched to a gene: 7. Here the CDR3 reads CASSSFDRDYGYTF. The CDR3 nucleotides are TGTGCCAGCAGCTCCTTTGACAGGGACTATGGCTACACCTTC.

V usage is TRBV10-1 and J usage is TRBJ2-3, with D maybe TRBD2 (6 bases). The germline gives CDR1 WNHNN, CDR2 SYGVQD (reference sequence). The V gene lost 7 bases and the J gene lost 1 base, with 18 bases spanning the gap. The CDR3 covers 16 residues. The CDR3 DNA is TGCGCCAGCACCCCAATCCGGGACTGGCGCACAGATACGCAGTATTTT. Translating it yields CASTPIRDWRTDTQYF.

The chain has TRBV6-6 and TRBJ1-1, with D tentatively TRBD1 (6 bases). The germline CDR1 and CDR2 sequences are MNHNY and SVGAGI (reference sequence). CDR3 size: 13 residues. Trimming took off 9 bases at V and 1 base at J, with 12 bases between the two ends. CDR3 loop: CASVRGGNTEAFF. The CDR3 DNA is TGTGCCAGTGTAAGAGGGGGGAACACTGAAGCTTTCTTT.

The chain joins TRBV5-1 to TRBJ2-1, with TRBD2 matching over 8 bases. CDR3 length: 16 residues. Germline-derived CDR1 and CDR2 are SGHRS and YFSETQ. After removal of 4 bases from V and 7 bases from J, the junction contained 13 bases not matched to a gene. Here the CDR3 DNA reads TGCGCCAGCAGCCCCGGCGGCGGGGGGCCGGTTAATGAGCAGTTCTTC. Translation: CASSPGGGGPVNEQFF.